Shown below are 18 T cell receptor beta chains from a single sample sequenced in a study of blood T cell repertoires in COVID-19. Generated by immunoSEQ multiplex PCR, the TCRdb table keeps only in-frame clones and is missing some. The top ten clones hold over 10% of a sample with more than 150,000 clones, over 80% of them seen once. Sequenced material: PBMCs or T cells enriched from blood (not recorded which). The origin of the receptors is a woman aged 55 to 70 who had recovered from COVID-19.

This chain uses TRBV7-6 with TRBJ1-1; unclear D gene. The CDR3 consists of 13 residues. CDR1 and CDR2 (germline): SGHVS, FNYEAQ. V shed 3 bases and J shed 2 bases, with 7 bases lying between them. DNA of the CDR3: TGTGCCAGCAGCTTTCGGGGTAACACTGAAGCTTTCTTT. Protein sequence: CASSFRGNTEAFF.

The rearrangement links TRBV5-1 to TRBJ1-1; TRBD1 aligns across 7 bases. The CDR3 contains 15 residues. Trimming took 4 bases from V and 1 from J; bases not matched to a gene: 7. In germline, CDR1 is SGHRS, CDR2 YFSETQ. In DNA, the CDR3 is TGCGCCAGCAGCCGGGGGAGGACAGGGAACACTGAAGCTTTCTTT. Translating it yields CASSRGRTGNTEAFF.

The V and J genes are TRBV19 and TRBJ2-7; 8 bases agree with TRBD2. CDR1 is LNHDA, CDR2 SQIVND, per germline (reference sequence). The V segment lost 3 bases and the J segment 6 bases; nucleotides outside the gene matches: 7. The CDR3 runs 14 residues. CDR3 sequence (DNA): TGTGCCAGTAGTATTACTGGGACTAGTACCGAGCAGTACTTC. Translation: CASSITGTSTEQYF.

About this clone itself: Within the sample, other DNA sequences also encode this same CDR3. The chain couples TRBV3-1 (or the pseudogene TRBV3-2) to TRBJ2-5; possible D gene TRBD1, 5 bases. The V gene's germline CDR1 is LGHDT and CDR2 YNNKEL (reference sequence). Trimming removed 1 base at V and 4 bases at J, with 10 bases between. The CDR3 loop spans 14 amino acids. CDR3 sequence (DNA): TGTGCCAGCAGCCAAGGGCAGGGTCGAGAGACCCAGTACTTC. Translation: CASSQGQGRETQYF.

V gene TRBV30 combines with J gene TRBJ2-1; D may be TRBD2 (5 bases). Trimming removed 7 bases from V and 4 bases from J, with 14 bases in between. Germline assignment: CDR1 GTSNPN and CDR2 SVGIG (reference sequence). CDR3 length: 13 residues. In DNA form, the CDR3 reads TGTGCCTCGTCGGCTAGCCGATACAATGAGCAGTTCTTC. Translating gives CASSASRYNEQFF.

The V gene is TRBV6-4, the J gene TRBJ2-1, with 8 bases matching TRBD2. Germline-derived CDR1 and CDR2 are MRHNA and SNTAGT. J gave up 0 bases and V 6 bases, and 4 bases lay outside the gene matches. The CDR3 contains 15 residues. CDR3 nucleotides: TGTGCCAGCAGCGCCGGGACTAGCTCCTACAATGAGCAGTTCTTC. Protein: CASSAGTSSYNEQFF.

The CDR3 region is CASSYTDNSPLHF. The CDR3 bases are TGTGCCAGCAGTTACACGGATAATTCACCCCTCCACTTT. V is TRBV6-6 and J is TRBJ1-6; D gene uncertain. The CDR3 loop spans 13 amino acids. V lost 2 bases and J 5 bases, leaving 4 bases between the germline ends. CDR1 and CDR2 from the germline V gene are MNHNY and SVGAGI (reference sequence).

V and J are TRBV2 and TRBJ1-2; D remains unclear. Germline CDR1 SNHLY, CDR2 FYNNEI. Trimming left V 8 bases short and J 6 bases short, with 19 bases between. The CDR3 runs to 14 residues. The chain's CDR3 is CASGLPSAADGYTF. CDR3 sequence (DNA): TGTGCCAGCGGCCTCCCGTCGGCGGCGGATGGCTACACCTTC.

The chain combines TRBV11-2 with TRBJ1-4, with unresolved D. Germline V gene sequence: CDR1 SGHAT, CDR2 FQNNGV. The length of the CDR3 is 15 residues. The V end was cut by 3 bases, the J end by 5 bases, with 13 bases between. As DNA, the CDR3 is TGTGCCAGCAGCTTCTCCGGGAGGAGGAATGAAAAACTGTTTTTT. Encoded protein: CASSFSGRRNEKLFF.

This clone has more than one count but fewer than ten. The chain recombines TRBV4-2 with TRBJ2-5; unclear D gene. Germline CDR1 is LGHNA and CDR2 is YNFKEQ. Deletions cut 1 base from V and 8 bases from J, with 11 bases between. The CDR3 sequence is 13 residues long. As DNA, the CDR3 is TGTGCCAGCAGCCAAGGAGGATACCCTACCCAGTACTTC. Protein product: CASSQGGYPTQYF.

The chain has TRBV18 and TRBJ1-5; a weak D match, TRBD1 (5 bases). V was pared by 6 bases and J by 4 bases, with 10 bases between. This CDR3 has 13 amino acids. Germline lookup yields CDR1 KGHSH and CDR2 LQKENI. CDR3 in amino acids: CASSDGANQPQHF. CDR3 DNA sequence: TGTGCCAGCTCCGATGGGGCAAATCAGCCCCAGCATTTT.

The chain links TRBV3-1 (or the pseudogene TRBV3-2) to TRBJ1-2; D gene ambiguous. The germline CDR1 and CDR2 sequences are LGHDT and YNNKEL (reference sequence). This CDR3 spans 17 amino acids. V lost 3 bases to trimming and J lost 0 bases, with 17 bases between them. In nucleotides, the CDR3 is TGTGCCAGCAGCCATAAATTCCCCATGAGAGCTAACTATGGCTACACCTTC. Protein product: CASSHKFPMRANYGYTF.

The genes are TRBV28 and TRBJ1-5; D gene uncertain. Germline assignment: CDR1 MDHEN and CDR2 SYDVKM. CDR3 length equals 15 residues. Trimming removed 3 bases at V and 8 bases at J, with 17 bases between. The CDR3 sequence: CASSFVTGFREPQHF. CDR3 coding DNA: TGTGCCAGCAGTTTCGTTACGGGTTTTAGAGAGCCCCAGCATTTT.

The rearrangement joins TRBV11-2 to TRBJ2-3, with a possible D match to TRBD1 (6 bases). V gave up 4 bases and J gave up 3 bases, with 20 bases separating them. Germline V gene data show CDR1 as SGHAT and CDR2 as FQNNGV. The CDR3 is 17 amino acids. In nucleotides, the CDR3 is TGTGCCAGCAGCTACCTCGTGCCCCAGGGGTGGACAGATACGCAGTATTTT. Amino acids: CASSYLVPQGWTDTQYF.

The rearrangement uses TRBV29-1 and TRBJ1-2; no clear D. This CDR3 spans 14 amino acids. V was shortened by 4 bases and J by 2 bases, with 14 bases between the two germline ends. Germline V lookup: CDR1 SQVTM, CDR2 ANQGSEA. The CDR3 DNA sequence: TGCAGCGTTGGTTCGGGGATTGCCAACTATGGCTACACCTTC. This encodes CSVGSGIANYGYTF.

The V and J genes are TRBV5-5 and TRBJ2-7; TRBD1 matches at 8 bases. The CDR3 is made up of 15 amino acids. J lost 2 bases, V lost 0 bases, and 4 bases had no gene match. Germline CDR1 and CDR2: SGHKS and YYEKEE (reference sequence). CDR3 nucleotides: TGTGCCAGCAGCTTGGCCGGGACAGGAGCCTACGAGCAGTACTTC. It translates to CASSLAGTGAYEQYF. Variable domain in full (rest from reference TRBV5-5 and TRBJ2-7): DAGVTQSPTHLIKTRGQQVTLRCSPISGHKSVSWYQQVLGQGPQFIFQYYEKEERGRGNFPDRFSARQFPNYSSELNVNALLLGDSALYLCASSLAGTGAYEQYFGPGTRLTVT.

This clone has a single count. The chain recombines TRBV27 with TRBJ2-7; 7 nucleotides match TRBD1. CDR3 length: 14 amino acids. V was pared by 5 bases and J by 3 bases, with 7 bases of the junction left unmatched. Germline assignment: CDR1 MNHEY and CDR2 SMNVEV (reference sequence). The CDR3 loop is CASSLGTASYEQYF. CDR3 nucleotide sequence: TGTGCCAGCAGTCTAGGGACAGCTAGCTACGAGCAGTACTTC.

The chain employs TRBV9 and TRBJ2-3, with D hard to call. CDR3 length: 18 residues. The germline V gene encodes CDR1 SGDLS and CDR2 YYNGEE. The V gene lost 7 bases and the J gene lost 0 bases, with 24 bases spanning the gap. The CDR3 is CASRLHLPFQESTDTQYF. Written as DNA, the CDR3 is TGTGCCAGCCGCCTACACCTACCCTTCCAGGAAAGCACAGATACGCAGTATTTT.